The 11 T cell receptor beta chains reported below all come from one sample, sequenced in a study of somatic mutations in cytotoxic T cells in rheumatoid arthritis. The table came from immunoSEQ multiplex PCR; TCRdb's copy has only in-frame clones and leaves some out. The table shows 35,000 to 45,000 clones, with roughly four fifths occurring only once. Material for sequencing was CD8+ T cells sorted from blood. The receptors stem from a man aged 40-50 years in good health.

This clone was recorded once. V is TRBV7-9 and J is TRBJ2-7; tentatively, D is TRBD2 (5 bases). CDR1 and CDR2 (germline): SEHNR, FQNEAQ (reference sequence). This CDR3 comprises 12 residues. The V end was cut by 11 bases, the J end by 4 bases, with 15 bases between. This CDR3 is CAVEGLLYEQYF. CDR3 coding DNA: TGTGCCGTCGAGGGCCTCCTTTACGAGCAGTACTTC.

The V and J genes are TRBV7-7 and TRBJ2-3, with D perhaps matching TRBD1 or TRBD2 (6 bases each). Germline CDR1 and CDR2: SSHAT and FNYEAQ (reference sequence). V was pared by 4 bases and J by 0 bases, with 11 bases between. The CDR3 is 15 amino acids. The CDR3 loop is CASSSKGGSTDTQYF. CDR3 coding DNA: TGTGCCAGCAGCTCAAAGGGGGGTAGCACAGATACGCAGTATTTT.

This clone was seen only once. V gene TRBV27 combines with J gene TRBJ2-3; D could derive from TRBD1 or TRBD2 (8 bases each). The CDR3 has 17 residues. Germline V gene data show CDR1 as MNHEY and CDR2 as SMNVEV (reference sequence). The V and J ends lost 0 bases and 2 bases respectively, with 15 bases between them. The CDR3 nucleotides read TGTGCCAGCAGTTTATCTAGCGGGACAGGACCCACAGATACGCAGTATTTT. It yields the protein CASSLSSGTGPTDTQYF.

The CDR3 region is CASRQTNEKLFF. DNA for the CDR3: TGTGCCAGTCGGCAGACTAATGAAAAACTGTTTTTT. The chain couples TRBV19 to TRBJ1-4, with unresolved D. This CDR3 region has 12 residues. V was trimmed by 8 bases and J by 2 bases, leaving 6 bases between them. CDR1 and CDR2 (germline): LNHDA, SQIVND (reference sequence).

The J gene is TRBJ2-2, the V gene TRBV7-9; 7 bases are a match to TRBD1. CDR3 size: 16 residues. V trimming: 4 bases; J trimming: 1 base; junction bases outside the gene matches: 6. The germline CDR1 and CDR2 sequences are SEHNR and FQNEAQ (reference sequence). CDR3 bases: TGTGCCAGCAGCTCTGTGGGACAGATGAACACCGGGGAGCTGTTTTTT. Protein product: CASSSVGQMNTGELFF.

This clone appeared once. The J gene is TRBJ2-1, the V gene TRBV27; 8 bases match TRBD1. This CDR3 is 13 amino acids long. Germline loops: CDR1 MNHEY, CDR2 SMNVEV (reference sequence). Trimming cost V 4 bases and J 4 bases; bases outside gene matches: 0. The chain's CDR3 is CASSWTGYNEQFF. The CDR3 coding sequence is TGTGCCAGCAGTTGGACAGGGTACAATGAGCAGTTCTTC.

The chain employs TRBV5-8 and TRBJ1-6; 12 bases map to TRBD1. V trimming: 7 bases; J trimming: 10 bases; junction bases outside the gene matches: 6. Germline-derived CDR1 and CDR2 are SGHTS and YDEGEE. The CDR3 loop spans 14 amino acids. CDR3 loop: CASGPGTGGSPLHF. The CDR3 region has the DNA TGTGCCAGCGGTCCCGGGACAGGGGGCTCACCCCTCCACTTT.

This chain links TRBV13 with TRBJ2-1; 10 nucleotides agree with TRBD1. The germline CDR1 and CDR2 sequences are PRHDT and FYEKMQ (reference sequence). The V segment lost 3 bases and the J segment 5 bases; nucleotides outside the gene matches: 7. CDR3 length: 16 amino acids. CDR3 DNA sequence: TGTGCCAGCAGCTTCCGGACAGGGGGAGGGGACAATGAGCAGTTCTTC. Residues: CASSFRTGGGDNEQFF.

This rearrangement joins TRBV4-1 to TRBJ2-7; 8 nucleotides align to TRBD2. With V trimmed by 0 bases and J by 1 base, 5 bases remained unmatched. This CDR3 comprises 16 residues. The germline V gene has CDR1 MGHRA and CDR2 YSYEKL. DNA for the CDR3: TGCGCCAGCAGCCAAGATCTAGCGGGCCTATCCTACGAGCAGTACTTC. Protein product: CASSQDLAGLSYEQYF.

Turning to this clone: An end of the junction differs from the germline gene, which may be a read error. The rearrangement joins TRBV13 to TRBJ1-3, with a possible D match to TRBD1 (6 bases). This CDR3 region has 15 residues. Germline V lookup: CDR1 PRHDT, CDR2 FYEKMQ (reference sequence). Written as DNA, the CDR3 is TGTGCCAGCAGCCTAGGGGGTCGGTCTGGAAACACCATATATTTT. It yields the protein CASSLGGRSGNTIYF.

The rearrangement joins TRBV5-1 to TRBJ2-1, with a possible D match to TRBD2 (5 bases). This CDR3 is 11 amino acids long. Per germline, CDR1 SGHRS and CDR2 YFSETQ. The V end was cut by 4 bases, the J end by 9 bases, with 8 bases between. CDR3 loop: CASSLEVEQFF. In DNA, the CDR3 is TGCGCCAGCAGCCTGGAGGTTGAGCAGTTCTTC.